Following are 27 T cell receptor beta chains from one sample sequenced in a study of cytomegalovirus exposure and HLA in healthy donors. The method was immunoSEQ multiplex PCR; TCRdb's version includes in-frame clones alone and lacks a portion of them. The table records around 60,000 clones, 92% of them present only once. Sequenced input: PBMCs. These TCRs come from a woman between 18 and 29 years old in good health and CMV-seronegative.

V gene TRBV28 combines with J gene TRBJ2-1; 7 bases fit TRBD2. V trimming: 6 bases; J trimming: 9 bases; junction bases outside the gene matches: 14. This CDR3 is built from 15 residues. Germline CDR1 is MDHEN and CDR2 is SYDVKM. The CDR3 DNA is TGTGCCAGCAGCCCCGGGGCGGGAGAAGTTGGTGAGCAGTTCTTC. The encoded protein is CASSPGAGEVGEQFF.

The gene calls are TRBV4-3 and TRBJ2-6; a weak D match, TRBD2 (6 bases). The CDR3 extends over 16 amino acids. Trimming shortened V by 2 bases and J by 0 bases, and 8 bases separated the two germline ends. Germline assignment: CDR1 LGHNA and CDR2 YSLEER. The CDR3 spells CASSQSGGSGANVLTF. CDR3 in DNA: TGCGCCAGCAGCCAATCCGGGGGCTCTGGGGCCAACGTCCTGACTTTC.

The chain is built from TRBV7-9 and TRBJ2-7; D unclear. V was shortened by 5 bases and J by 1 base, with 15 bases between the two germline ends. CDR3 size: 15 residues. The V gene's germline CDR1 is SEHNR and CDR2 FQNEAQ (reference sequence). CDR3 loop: CASSPPRIESYEQYF. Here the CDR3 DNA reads TGTGCCAGCAGCCCCCCGAGAATTGAGTCCTACGAGCAGTACTTC.

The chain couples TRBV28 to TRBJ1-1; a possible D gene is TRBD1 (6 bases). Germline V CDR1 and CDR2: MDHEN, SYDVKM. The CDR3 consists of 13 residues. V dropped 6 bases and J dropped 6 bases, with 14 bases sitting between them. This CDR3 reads CASRPTGSPEAFF. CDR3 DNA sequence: TGTGCCAGCAGGCCAACAGGGAGCCCTGAAGCTTTCTTT.

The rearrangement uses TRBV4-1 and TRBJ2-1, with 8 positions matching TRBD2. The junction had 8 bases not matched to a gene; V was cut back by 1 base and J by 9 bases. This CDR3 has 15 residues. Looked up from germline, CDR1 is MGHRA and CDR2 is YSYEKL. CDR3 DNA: TGCGCCAGCAGCCAAGGGCCGGGACTAGATGTTGAGCAGTTCTTC. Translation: CASSQGPGLDVEQFF.

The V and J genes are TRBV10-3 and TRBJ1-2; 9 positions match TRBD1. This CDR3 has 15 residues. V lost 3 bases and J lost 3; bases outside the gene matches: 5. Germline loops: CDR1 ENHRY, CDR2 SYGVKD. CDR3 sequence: CAISEITGGYYGYTF. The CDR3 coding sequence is TGTGCCATCAGTGAAATAACAGGGGGCTACTATGGCTACACCTTC.

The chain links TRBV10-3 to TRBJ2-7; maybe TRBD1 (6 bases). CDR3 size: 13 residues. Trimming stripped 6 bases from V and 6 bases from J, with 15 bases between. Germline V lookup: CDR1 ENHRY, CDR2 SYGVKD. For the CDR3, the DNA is TGTGCCATCAGGAACAGGGTTCGGCGCGAGCAGTACTTC. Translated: CAIRNRVRREQYF.

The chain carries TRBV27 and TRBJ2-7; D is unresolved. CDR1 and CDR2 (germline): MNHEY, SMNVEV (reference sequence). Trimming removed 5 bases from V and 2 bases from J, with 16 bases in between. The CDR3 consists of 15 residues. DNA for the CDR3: TGTGCCAGCAGTCCTGCGTCAACCGATACCTACGAGCAGTACTTC. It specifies CASSPASTDTYEQYF.

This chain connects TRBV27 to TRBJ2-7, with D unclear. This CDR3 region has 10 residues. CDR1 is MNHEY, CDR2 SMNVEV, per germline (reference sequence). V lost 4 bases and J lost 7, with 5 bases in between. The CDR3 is CASSSVEQYF. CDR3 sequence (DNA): TGTGCCAGCAGTTCGGTGGAGCAGTACTTC.

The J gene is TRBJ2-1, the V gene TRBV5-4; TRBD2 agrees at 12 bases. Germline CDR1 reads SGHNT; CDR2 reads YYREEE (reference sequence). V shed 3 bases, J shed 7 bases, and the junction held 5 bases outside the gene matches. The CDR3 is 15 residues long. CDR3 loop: CASSSLAGGPNEQFF. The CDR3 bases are TGTGCCAGCAGCTCGCTAGCGGGGGGGCCAAATGAGCAGTTCTTC.

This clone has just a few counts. This chain's CDR3 is CASTMTGLTPLHF. The CDR3, as DNA: TGTGCCAGTACAATGACAGGGTTGACACCCCTCCACTTT. The rearrangement links TRBV19 to TRBJ1-6; 7 nucleotides match TRBD1. The germline gives CDR1 LNHDA, CDR2 SQIVND (reference sequence). This CDR3 has 13 residues. V gave up 7 bases and J gave up 11 bases; unmatched junction bases: 8.

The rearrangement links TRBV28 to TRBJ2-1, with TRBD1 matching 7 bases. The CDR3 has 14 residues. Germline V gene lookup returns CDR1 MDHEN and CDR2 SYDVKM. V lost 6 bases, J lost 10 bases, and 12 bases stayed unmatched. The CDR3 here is CASSGQAAFGEQFF. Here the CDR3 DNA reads TGTGCCAGCAGCGGACAGGCCGCTTTTGGCGAGCAGTTCTTC.

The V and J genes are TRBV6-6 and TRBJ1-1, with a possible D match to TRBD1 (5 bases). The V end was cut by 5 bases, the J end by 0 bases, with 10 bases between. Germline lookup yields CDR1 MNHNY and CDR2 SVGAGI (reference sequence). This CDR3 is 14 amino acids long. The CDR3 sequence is CASSPRGVNTEAFF. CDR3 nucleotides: TGTGCCAGCAGTCCTCGGGGGGTGAACACTGAAGCTTTCTTT.

CDR3 nucleotide sequence: TGTGCCTGCGGGACAGGGCCCGATCAGCCCCAGCATTTT. It translates to CACGTGPDQPQHF. This chain connects TRBV30 to TRBJ1-5, with 9 nucleotides matching TRBD1. This CDR3 is built from 13 residues. Germline values: CDR1 GTSNPN, CDR2 SVGIG (reference sequence). The J segment lost 5 bases and the V segment lost 6 bases, leaving 5 bases of the junction unmatched.

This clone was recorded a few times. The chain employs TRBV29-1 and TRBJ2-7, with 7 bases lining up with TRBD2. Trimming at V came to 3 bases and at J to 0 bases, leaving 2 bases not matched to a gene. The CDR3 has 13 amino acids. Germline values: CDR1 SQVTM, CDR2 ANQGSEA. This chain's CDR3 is CSVDGGGSYEQYF. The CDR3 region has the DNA TGCAGCGTTGATGGGGGGGGCTCCTACGAGCAGTACTTC.

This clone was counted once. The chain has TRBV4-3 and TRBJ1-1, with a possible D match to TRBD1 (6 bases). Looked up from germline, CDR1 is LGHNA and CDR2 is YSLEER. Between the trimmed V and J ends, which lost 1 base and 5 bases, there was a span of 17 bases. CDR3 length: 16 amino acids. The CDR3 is CASSQGYGGGRTEAFF. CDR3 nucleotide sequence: TGCGCCAGCAGCCAAGGGTATGGGGGGGGCAGAACTGAAGCTTTCTTT.

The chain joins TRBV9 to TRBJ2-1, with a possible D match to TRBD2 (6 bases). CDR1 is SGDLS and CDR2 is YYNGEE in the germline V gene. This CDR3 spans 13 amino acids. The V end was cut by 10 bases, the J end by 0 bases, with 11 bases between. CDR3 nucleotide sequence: TGTGCCCCGGTGGGACTCTCCTACAATGAGCAGTTCTTC. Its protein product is CAPVGLSYNEQFF.

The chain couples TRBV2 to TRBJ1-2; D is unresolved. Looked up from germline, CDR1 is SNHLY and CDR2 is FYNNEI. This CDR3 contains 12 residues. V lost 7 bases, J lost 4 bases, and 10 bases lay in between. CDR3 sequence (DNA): TGTGCCAGCAAGGAAGGACTCTATGGCTACACCTTC. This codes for CASKEGLYGYTF.

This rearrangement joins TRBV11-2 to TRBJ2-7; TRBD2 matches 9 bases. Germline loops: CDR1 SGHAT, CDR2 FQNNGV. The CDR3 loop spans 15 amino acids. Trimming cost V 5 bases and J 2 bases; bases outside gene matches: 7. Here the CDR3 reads CASSPSGVVTYEQYF. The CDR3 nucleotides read TGTGCCAGCAGCCCTAGCGGGGTAGTAACCTACGAGCAGTACTTC.

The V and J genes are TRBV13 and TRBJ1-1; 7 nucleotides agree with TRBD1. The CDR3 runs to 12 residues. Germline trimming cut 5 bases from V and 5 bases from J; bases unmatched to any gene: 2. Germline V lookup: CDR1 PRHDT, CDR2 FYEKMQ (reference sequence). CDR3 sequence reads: CASSLRGTEAFF. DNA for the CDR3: TGTGCCAGCAGCCTCAGGGGGACTGAAGCTTTCTTT.

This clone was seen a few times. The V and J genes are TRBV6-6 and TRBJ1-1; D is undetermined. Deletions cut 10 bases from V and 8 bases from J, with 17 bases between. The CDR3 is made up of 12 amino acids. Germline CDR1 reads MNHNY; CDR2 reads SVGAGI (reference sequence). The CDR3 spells CAIRPGGPEAFF. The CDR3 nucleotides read TGTGCCATCCGCCCGGGAGGACCAGAAGCTTTCTTT.

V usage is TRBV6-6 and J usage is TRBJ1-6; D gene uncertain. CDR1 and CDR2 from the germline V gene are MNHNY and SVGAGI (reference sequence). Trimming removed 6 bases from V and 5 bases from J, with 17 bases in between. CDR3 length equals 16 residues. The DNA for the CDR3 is TGTGCCAGCAGCACTCGGGATACAACAAATAATTCACCCCTCCACTTT. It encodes CASSTRDTTNNSPLHF.

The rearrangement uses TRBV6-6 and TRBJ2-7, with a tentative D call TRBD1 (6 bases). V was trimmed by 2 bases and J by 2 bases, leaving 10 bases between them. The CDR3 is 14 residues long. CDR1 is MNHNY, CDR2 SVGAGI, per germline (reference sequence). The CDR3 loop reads CASSYETGAYEQYF. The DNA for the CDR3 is TGTGCCAGCAGTTACGAGACAGGTGCCTACGAGCAGTACTTC.

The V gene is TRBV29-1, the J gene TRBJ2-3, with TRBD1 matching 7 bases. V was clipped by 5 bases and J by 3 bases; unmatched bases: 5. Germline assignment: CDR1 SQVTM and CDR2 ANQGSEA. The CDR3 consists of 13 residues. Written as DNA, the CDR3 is TGCAGCGTTCGACAGGGCTGGACAGATACGCAGTATTTT. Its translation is CSVRQGWTDTQYF.

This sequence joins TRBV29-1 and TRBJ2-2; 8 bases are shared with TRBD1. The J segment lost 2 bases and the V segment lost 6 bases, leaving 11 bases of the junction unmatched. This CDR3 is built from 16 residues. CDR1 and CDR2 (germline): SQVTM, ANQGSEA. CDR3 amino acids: CSVGGQGLTNTGELFF. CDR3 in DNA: TGCAGCGTGGGAGGACAGGGCTTAACTAACACCGGGGAGCTGTTTTTT.

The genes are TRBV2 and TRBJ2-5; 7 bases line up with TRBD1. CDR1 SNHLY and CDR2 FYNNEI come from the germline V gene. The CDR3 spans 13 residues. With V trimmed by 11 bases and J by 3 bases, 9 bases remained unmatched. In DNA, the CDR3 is TGTGCCTCTAGGGGGCTAGCCGAAGAGACCCAGTACTTC. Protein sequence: CASRGLAEETQYF.

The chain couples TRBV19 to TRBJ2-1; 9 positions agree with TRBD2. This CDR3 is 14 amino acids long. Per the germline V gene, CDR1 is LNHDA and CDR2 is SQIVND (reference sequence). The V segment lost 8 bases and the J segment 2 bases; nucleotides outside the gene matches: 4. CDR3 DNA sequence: TGTGCCAGTGGTCCTAGCGGGGCCTACAATGAGCAGTTCTTC. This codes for CASGPSGAYNEQFF.